This TCR beta chain emerged from a study of blood T cell repertoires in COVID-19. The CDR3 is 12 residues long. V gave up 0 bases and J gave up 7 bases, with 4 bases separating them. From germline, CDR1 is GTSNPN and CDR2 SVGIG (reference sequence). The data were produced by immunoSEQ multiplex PCR, yet TCRdb's version contains in-frame clones alone and is incomplete. The table includes over 120,000 clones, about 80% detected once. Sequenced sample: peripheral blood. The receptor's source is a woman of 80 years or more with acute or convalescent COVID-19. The V gene is TRBV30, the J gene TRBJ1-6; D uncertain. The CDR3 sequence is CAWSVGNSPLHF. CDR3 bases: TGTGCCTGGAGTGTCGGGAATTCACCCCTCCACTTT.